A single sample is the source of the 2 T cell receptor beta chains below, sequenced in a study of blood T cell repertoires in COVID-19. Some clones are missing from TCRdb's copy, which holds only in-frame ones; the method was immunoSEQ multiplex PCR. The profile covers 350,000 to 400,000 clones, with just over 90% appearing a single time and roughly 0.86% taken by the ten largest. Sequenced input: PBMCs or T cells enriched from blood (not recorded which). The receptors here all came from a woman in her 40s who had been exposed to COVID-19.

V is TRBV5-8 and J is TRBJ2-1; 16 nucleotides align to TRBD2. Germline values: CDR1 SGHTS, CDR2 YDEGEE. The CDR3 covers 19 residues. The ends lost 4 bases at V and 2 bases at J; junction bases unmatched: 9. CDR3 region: CASSPSPGTSGRAYNEQFF. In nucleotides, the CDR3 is TGTGCCAGCAGCCCGAGTCCCGGGACTAGCGGGAGGGCCTACAATGAGCAGTTCTTC.

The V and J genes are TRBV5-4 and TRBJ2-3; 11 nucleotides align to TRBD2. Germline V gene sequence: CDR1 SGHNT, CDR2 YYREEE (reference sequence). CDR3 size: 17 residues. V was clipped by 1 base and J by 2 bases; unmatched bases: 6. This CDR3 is CASSLSASGGTTDTQYF. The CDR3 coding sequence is TGTGCCAGCAGCTTGTCGGCTAGCGGGGGGACCACAGATACGCAGTATTTT.